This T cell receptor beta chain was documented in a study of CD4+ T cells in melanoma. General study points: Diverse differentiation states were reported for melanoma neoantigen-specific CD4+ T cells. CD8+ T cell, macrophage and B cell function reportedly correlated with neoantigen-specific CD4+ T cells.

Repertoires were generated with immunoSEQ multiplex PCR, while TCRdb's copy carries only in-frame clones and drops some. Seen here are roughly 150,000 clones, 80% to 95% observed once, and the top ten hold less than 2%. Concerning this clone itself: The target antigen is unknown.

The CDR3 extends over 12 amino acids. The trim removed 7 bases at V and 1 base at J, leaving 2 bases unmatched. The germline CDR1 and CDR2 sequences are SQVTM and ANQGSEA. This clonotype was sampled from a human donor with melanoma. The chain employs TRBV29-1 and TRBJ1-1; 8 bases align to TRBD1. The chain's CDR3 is CSAGGWNTEAFF. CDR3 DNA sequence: TGCAGCGCAGGGGGCTGGAACACTGAAGCTTTCTTT.